This T cell receptor beta chain was sequenced for a study of Ad26.COV2.S vaccination and SARS-CoV-2 variants. Study details: The donor belonged to the COV1001 Ad26.COV2.S trial arm. Each vaccinee took Ad26.COV2.S intramuscularly, once or twice 56 days apart.

Clones were read by immunoSEQ multiplex PCR, and TCRdb kept only the in-frame ones, dropping some. The sample includes about 680,000 clones, around 90% seen only once; the top ten take around 1.4%. The CDR3 is made up of 14 amino acids. Germline V gene lookup returns CDR1 GTSNPN and CDR2 SVGIG (reference sequence). V was shortened by 4 bases and J by 2 bases, with 15 bases between the two germline ends. A word on this clone: The antigen is unknown.

The study, taken as a whole, reports: While placebo recipients had lower spike-specific TCR breadth, vaccine recipients had more.

Treatment meaning: around 19 received Ad26.COV2.S at low or high dose, single or two shots; roughly 5 received placebo; per-sample allocation not given. The samples were gathered on day 63 after the first injection of vaccine or placebo. In Boston, an adult donor aged 18-55 years took part. The chain is built from TRBV30 and TRBJ2-7; D assignment may be TRBD1 or TRBD2 (5 bases each). The sample was peripheral blood, taken in a trial of Ad26.COV2.S vaccine versus placebo. The receptor was isolated from a person aged 18-60 years who received the Ad26.COV2.S COVID-19 vaccine or a placebo. The CDR3 sequence is CAWTPVGGTYEQYF. The CDR3 DNA is TGTGCCTGGACTCCGGTTGGGGGTACCTACGAGCAGTACTTC.